This TCR beta chain appears in the sequencing data of a study of spatial heterogeneity in lung cancer. Study-wide background: Compared with alpha-chain sequences, beta-chain sequences were consistently detected in greater numbers.

As to time point: sample taken at primary tumor resection. The input material, whole RNA from tumor, nontumor lung or frozen PBMC, was sequenced unsorted. The donors comprised some 72 untreated early-stage non-small cell lung cancer patients. A distinct unique molecular identifier was carried by each TCR cDNA molecule. Using its own MiXCR run on the 5' RACE reads, TCRdb lists one record per CDR3 protein. The sample lists about 75,000 distinct CDR3 sequences; about an eighth were seen once. This clonotype was seen many times. Germline lookup yields CDR1 SQVTM and CDR2 ANQGSEA. This CDR3 region has 14 residues.

Here the sequenced sample was PBMCs, taken at surgery. The source of this sequence is a male donor with early-stage non-small cell lung cancer. The chain has TRBV29-1 and TRBJ2-7; 7 nucleotides align to TRBD1. CDR3 nucleotides: TGCAGGTCTTTTAGGGGGCGATCGTCGCACGAGCAGTACTTC. This codes for CRSFRGRSSHEQYF.